Listed below are T cell receptor beta chains from one sample, sequenced in a study of vaccination effects on CD4 cells after COVID-19. Clones were sequenced by immunoSEQ multiplex PCR, and TCRdb holds only the in-frame ones, with some missing. The sample yields about 73,000 clones, under 80% seen once. These receptors' antigens are unknown. The material was CD4+ T cells from PBMCs cultured with SARS-CoV-2 spike peptides, obtained before COVID-19 vaccination. The receptors come from a human donor who received a COVID-19 vaccine. The CDR3 runs from the conserved cysteine through the conserved F or W. The D gene is left open where the match is weak.

J gene | D gene | V gene | CDR3 protein
TRBJ1-1 | - | TRBV5-1 | CASTKSAQMNTEAFF
TRBJ2-3 | - | TRBV5-1 | CASSWDRSTDTQYF
TRBJ1-5 | TRBD1 | TRBV19 | CASSKGTVNQPQHF
TRBJ2-5 | TRBD1 | TRBV3-1/TRBV3-2 | CASGARGHQETQYF
TRBJ1-1 | - | TRBV6-1 | CASSERQVNTEAFF
TRBJ2-3 | - | TRBV5-1 | CASSFDSTTDTQYF
TRBJ1-5 | TRBD1 | TRBV3-1/TRBV3-2 | CASSQGGQGGQPQHF
TRBJ2-3 | TRBD2 | TRBV30 | CAWRESGGSDTQYF
TRBJ2-5 | TRBD1 | TRBV5-1 | CASSATGAQETQYF
TRBJ2-3 | - | TRBV7-2 | CASSPRIAPGVDTQYF
TRBJ2-3 | - | TRBV4-3 | CASSTRQFSTDTQYF
TRBJ2-5 | TRBD1 | TRBV5-1 | CASSNLPGQGTKTQYF
TRBJ2-6 | - | TRBV6-2/TRBV6-3 | CASSSGSSGANVLTF
TRBJ1-5 | - | TRBV30 | CAWSVGGQGQPQHF
TRBJ1-5 | - | TRBV5-6 | CASSYFGGQPQHF
TRBJ1-3 | - | TRBV18 | CASSRTTSSGNTIYF
TRBJ2-1 | - | TRBV5-1 | CASSSDSTYNEQFF
TRBJ1-5 | TRBD1 | TRBV30 | CAWSVGTGTPPQHF
TRBJ2-2 | - | TRBV14 | CASSQSGRNTGELFF
TRBJ1-2 | - | TRBV3-1/TRBV3-2 | CASSQDRAYGYTF
TRBJ2-3 | - | TRBV18 | CASSPGLGADTQYF
TRBJ1-1 | - | TRBV12-3/TRBV12-4 | CASSLGGSTEAFF
TRBJ1-1 | TRBD1 | TRBV9 | CASSAQGGGTEAFF
TRBJ2-4 | - | TRBV7-8 | CASSLGSDSYKNIQYF
TRBJ1-4 | TRBD1 | TRBV27 | CASSPLDRGATNEKLFF
TRBJ1-1 | - | TRBV30 | CAWRFFGTEAFF
TRBJ2-1 | TRBD2 | TRBV5-4 | CASRNGTSGNEQFF
TRBJ1-4 | - | TRBV2 | CASSPPLQNYRRKLFF
TRBJ1-4 | - | TRBV30 | CAWSVRSGVNEKLFF
TRBJ2-1 | TRBD1 | TRBV11-1 | CASSFGTGSDEQFF
TRBJ1-3 | - | TRBV19 | CASSQSSGNTIYF
TRBJ2-3 | - | TRBV25-1 | CASSEIGADTQYF
TRBJ2-5 | TRBD2 | TRBV5-1 | CASSLNSGGGETQYF
TRBJ1-1 | TRBD1 | TRBV10-3 | CAISPGQGLGTEAFF
TRBJ2-2 | TRBD1 | TRBV11-2 | CASSLAGGTGELFF
TRBJ1-2 | - | TRBV4-2 | CASSYEQGSNYGYTF
TRBJ1-2 | - | TRBV5-1 | CASSLAGLNYGYTF
TRBJ1-1 | - | TRBV6-1 | CASSELAAVGAFF